This T cell receptor (beta chain) was sequenced in a study of CD8 T cells in Susac syndrome. CDR3 length equals 14 residues. Looked up from germline, CDR1 is ENHRY and CDR2 is SYGVKD. V was shortened by 0 bases and J by 1 base, with 6 bases between the two germline ends. Reverse transcription of roughly 0.45 to 1 ug RNA was performed with random hexamers. Coverage of TCR beta CDR3 amplification by immunoSEQ multiplex PCR extended to 54 Vbeta and 13 Jbeta. TCRdb itself ran the immunoSEQ multiplex PCR reads through MiXCR, one entry per CDR3 protein. The sample includes approximately 190,000 distinct CDR3 sequences, roughly 90% of them seen just once.

The receptor's source is a human donor with Susac syndrome. The sequencing input was CD4+ T cells from PBMCs. The gene calls are TRBV10-3 and TRBJ1-1, with D unclear. The CDR3 coding sequence is TGTGCCATCAGTGAGTCCGACGGGAACACTGAAGCTTTCTTT. Encoded protein: CAISESDGNTEAFF.